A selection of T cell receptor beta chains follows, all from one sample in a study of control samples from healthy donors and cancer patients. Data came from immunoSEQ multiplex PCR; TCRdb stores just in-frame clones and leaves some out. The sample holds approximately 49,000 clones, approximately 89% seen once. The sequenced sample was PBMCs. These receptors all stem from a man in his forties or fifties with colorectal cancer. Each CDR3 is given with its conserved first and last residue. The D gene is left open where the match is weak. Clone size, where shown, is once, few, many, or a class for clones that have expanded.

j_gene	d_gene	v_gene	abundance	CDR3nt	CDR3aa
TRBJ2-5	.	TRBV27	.	TGTGCCAGCAGTTTAGGCTCGAGCGCCCCAGAGACCCAGTACTTC	CASSLGSSAPETQYF
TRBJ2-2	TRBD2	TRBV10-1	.	TGCGCCAGCAGTGAGTCGACTAGCGAGAGTGTAACCGGGGAGCTGTTTTTT	CASSESTSESVTGELFF
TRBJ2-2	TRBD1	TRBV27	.	TGTGCCAGCAGTTACCCTGGACAGGGTAACAGGGAGCTGTTTTTT	CASSYPGQGNRELFF
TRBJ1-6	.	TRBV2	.	TGTGCCAGCAGACCACGCGGGGACAATAATTCACCCCTCCACTTT	CASRPRGDNNSPLHF
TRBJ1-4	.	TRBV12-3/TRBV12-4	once	TGTGCCAGCAGTTTGCGGGACACCGAAAAACTGTTTTTT	CASSLRDTEKLFF
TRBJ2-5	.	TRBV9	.	TGTGCCAGCAGCGTAGCGTCAACGGACTTGTACTTC	CASSVASTDLYF
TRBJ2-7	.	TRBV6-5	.	TGTGCCAGCAGTTACGGGACGGGAAGCTCCTACGAGCAGTACTTC	CASSYGTGSSYEQYF
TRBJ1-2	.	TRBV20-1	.	TGCAGTGCTAGAGGGTCCTATGGCTACACCTTC	CSARGSYGYTF
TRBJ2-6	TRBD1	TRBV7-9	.	TGTGCCAGCAGCTCCCCGTCGACAGGGCCTGGGGCCAACGTCCTGACTTTC	CASSSPSTGPGANVLTF
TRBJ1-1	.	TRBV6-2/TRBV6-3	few	TGTGCCAGCAGTGGACTTCCGTTGAACACTGAAGCTTTCTTT	CASSGLPLNTEAFF
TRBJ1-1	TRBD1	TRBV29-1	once	TGCAGCGCCACGACAGGGGTGAACACTGAAGCTTTCTTT	CSATTGVNTEAFF
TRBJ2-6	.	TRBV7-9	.	TGTGCCAGCAGCATTACCGGGGCCAACGTCCTGACTTTC	CASSITGANVLTF
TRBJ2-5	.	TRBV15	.	TGTGCCACCAGCAGAGATTGGGAGACCCAGTACTTC	CATSRDWETQYF
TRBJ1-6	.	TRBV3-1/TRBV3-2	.	TGTGCCAGCAGCCTCCTTAATTCACCCCTCCACTTT	CASSLLNSPLHF
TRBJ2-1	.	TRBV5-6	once	TGTGCCAGCAGCTTGGAACGGAATGAGCAGTTCTTC	CASSLERNEQFF
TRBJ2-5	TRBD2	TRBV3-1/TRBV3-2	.	TGTGCCAGCAGCCAAGTCGGCGGGAGGAACCAAGAGACCCAGTACTTC	CASSQVGGRNQETQYF
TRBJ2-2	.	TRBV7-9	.	TGTGCCAGCAGCCCCACAGGCCTCGCGAACACCGGGGAGCTGTTTTTT	CASSPTGLANTGELFF
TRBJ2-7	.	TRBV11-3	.	TGTGCCAGCAGCATCTCACTGAGTTACGAGCAGTACTTC	CASSISLSYEQYF
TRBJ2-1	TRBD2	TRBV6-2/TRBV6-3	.	TGTGCCAGCAGTTACTCGACGCTAGCGGGACCGAATGAGCAGTTCTTC	CASSYSTLAGPNEQFF
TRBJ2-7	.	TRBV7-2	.	TGTGCCAGCAGCTATACAGGGCCCAGCTCCTACGAGCAGTACTTC	CASSYTGPSSYEQYF
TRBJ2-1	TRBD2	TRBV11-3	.	TGTGCCAGCAGCTTACTAGCGGGTGTTGAGCAGTTCTTC	CASSLLAGVEQFF
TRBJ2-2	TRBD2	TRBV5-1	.	TGCGCCAGCAGCGTAAACGGGGGACTAACGAACACCGGGGAGCTGTTTTTT	CASSVNGGLTNTGELFF
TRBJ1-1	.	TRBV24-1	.	TGTGCCACCAGTGATTTCAACACTGAAGCTTTCTTT	CATSDFNTEAFF
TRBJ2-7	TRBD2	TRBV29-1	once	TGCAGCGTTGAGGGACTAGCGGGACCCTACGAGCAGTACTTC	CSVEGLAGPYEQYF
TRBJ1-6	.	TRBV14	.	TGTGCCAGCAGCTCCGGGATACGGTCACCCCTCCACTTT	CASSSGIRSPLHF
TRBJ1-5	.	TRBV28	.	TGTGCCAGCAGTCAGTCAGGGCAGCCCCAGCATTTT	CASSQSGQPQHF
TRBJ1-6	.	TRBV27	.	TGTGCCAGCAGACTAGACTACGTAGGGCCTAATTCACCCCTCCACTTT	CASRLDYVGPNSPLHF
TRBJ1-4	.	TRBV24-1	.	TGTGCCACCAGTGACCCCCTTAATGAAAAACTGTTTTTT	CATSDPLNEKLFF
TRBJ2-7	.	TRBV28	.	TGTGCCAGCAGTTCCAGGGGGAGGAAGAATCTTGAGCAGTACTTC	CASSSRGRKNLEQYF
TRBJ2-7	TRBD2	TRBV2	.	TGTGCCAGCAAACTCTCGGGACTAGCGGTTTACGAGCAGTACTTC	CASKLSGLAVYEQYF
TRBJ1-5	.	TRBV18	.	TGTGCCAGCTCCCTCGCGGCCCGGAGTACTAGCAATCAGCCCCAGCATTTT	CASSLAARSTSNQPQHF
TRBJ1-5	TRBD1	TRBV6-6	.	TGTGCCAGCAGCAGCCATACAGGGGCCCAGCCCCAGCATTTT	CASSSHTGAQPQHF
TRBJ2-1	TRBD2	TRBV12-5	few	TGTGCTAGTGGCGTCAAAAACCTGAGTAGACTAGCGGGACTAGACAATGAGCAGTTCTTC	CASGVKNLSRLAGLDNEQFF
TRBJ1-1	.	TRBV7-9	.	TGTGCCAGCAGCTTAGGGAAGGCGTTGTCGGCCAGGAACACTGAAGCTTTCTTT	CASSLGKALSARNTEAFF
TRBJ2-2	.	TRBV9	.	TGTGCCAGCAGCGATCGACAGTACACCGGGGAGCTGTTTTTT	CASSDRQYTGELFF
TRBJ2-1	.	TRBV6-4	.	TGTGCCAGCAGTGCGGGATCCGTCGATGAGCAGTTCTTC	CASSAGSVDEQFF